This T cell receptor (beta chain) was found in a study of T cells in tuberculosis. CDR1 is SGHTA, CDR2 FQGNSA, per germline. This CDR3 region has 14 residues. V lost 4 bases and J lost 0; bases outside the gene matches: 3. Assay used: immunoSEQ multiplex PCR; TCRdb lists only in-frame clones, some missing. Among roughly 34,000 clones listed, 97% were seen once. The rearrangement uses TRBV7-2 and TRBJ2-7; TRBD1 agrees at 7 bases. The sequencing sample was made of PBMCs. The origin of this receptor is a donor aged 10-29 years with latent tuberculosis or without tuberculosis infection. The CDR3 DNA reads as TGTGCCAGCAGCTCAACAGGGGCCTCCTACGAGCAGTACTTC. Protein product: CASSSTGASYEQYF.